What follows are 8 T cell receptor beta chains derived from one specimen sequenced in a study of blood T cell repertoires in COVID-19. Assay used: immunoSEQ multiplex PCR; TCRdb lists only in-frame clones, some missing. The sample includes 270,000 or so clones, approximately 85% of them seen just once. Sequenced input: PBMCs or T cells enriched from blood (not recorded which). The receptors originated from a woman aged 45-65 years who had been exposed to COVID-19.

V gene TRBV15 combines with J gene TRBJ2-2; D is possibly TRBD2 (5 bases). Germline CDR1 reads LNHNV; CDR2 reads YYDKDF (reference sequence). Trimming took off 0 bases at V and 3 bases at J, with 8 bases between the two ends. The length of the CDR3 is 15 residues. CDR3 bases: TGTGCCACCAGCAGAGAAGGACTTCACACCGGGGAGCTGTTTTTT. It encodes CATSREGLHTGELFF.

CDR3 loop: CASSEDQGNSPLHF. As DNA, the CDR3 is TGTGCCAGCAGTGAAGACCAGGGAAACTCACCCCTCCACTTT. The rearrangement uses TRBV6-1 and TRBJ1-6, with D possibly being TRBD1 (5 bases). V was clipped by 1 base and J by 10 bases, with 11 bases between them. Germline CDR1 MNHNS, CDR2 SASEGT. The CDR3 runs 14 residues.

This chain connects TRBV10-3 to TRBJ2-1; 12 nucleotides agree with TRBD2. The V gene's germline CDR1 is ENHRY and CDR2 SYGVKD. The trim removed 3 bases at V and 5 bases at J, leaving 11 bases unmatched. CDR3 length: 18 residues. CDR3 in DNA: TGTGCCATCAGTGAAGGCGGGGCTAGCGGGGGGGAAGACAATGAGCAGTTCTTC. It codes for CAISEGGASGGEDNEQFF.

The V and J genes are TRBV29-1 and TRBJ1-4; perhaps TRBD1 as D (5 bases). CDR1 SQVTM and CDR2 ANQGSEA come from the germline V gene. V dropped 7 bases and J dropped 6 bases, with 12 bases sitting between them. The CDR3 totals 12 residues. CDR3: CSGGRSHEKLFF. The CDR3 region has the DNA TGCAGCGGGGGCCGGTCCCATGAAAAACTGTTTTTT.

This chain joins TRBV29-1 and TRBJ2-7; D not certain. Germline V gene sequence: CDR1 SQVTM, CDR2 ANQGSEA. The length of the CDR3 is 11 residues. V lost 7 bases and J 4 bases, leaving 11 bases between the germline ends. The CDR3 DNA reads as TGCAGCGCCTCTACAGAGTACGAGCAGTACTTC. Protein product: CSASTEYEQYF.

The genes are TRBV28 and TRBJ1-4; D call uncertain. CDR3 length: 14 residues. V was clipped by 8 bases and J by 8 bases, with 18 bases between them. CDR1 and CDR2 (germline): MDHEN, SYDVKM. CDR3 nucleotides: TGTGCCAGCGTCTCGACGCGGGGAGCCGAAAAACTGTTTTTT. Translating gives CASVSTRGAEKLFF.

The chain employs TRBV28 and TRBJ1-6; D is undetermined. The CDR3 covers 12 residues. CDR1 MDHEN and CDR2 SYDVKM come from the germline V gene. V lost 6 bases and J 8 bases, leaving 8 bases between the germline ends. CDR3 amino acids: CASRGGYSPLHF. In DNA form, the CDR3 reads TGTGCCAGCAGAGGAGGGTATTCACCCCTCCACTTT.

J is TRBJ1-1 and V is TRBV5-1; D is undetermined. Germline loops: CDR1 SGHRS, CDR2 YFSETQ. V lost 4 bases to trimming and J lost 1 base, with 14 bases between them. This CDR3 contains 15 residues. The CDR3 spells CASSPEGRRNTEAFF. Here the CDR3 DNA reads TGCGCCAGCAGCCCGGAGGGCAGACGGAACACTGAAGCTTTCTTT.